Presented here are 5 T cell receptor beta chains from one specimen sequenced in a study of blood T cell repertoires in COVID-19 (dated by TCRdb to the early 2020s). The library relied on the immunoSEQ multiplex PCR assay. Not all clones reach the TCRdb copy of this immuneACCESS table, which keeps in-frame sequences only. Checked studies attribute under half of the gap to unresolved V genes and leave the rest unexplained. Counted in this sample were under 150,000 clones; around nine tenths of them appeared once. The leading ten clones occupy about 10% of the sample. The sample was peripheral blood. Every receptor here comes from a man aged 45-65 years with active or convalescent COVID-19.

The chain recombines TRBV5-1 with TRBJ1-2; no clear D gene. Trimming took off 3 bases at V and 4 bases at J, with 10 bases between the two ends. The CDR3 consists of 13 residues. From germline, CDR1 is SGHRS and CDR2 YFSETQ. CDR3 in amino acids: CASSSSGTYGYTF. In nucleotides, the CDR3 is TGCGCCAGCAGCTCCAGCGGCACCTATGGCTACACCTTC.

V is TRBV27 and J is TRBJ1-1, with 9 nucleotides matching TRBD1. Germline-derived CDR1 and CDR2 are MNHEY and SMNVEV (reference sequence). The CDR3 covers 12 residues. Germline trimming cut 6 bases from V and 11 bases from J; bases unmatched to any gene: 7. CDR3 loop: CASRRGDRVAFF. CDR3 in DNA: TGTGCCAGCAGACGGGGGGACAGGGTCGCTTTCTTT.

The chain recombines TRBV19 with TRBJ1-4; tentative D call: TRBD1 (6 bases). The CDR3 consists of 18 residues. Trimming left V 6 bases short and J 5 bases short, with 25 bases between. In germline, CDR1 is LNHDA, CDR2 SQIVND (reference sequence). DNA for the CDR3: TGTGCCAGTAGGACCACGGGGAGATCCCCGAGGGGGAATGAAAAACTGTTTTTT. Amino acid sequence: CASRTTGRSPRGNEKLFF.

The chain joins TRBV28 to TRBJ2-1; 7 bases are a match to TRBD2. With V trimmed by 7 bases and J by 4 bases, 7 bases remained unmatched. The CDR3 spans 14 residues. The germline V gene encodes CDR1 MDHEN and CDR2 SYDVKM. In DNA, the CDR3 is TGTGCCAGCATGGGACTACGCCATTACAATGAGCAGTTCTTC. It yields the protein CASMGLRHYNEQFF.

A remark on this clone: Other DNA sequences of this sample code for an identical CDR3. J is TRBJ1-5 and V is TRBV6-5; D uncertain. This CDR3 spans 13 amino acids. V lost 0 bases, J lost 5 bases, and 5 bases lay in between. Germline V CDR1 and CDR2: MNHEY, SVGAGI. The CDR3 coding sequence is TGTGCCAGCAGTTACTCGCGTGATCAGCCCCAGCATTTT. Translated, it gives CASSYSRDQPQHF.